This TCR beta chain was obtained from a study of T cell responses to AZD1222 COVID-19 vaccine (dated by TCRdb to the early 2020s). Study-level background: TCR sequencing was performed for fewer than 250 trial participants, of whom around 200 were given two doses of AZD1222 and approximately 25 were given two doses of MenACWY control vaccine. Trial participants were enrolled by age into subgroups of 18-55, 56-69 and 70-plus years, and around 140, 26 and 57 TCR-sequenced participants, respectively, were included in these subgroups.

The time point label corresponds to: about 28 days (+/-7) after the second vaccine dose. AZD1222 recipients with second doses at about 4 weeks or about 12 weeks were pooled, because spike-specific TCR depth and breadth did not differ between schedules. Vaccinee samples came from UK trials COV001 and COV002, including a single-blind randomized controlled phase 2/3 trial of AZD1222 (ChAdOx1 nCoV-19) in healthy adults. Trial participant PBMC samples were collected at day 0 and day 28 after the second dose for TCRbeta chain sequencing. Beyond this particular receptor, the publication reports: Conclusions about previously exposed vaccinees are limited because only 6 or 7 AZD1222 recipients were SARS-CoV-2 seropositive at baseline. Most participants were white British and females outnumbered males, and the authors suggested that clonal diversity may have been underestimated. Because no day 14 peak-response samples were available, the repertoires could be characterized only after the peak T cell response. Vaccine-associated CD4 TCRs spanned the whole spike protein, with dominant responses in regions 160-218 and 743-854. The 56-69-year group was small, and its depth increase did not reach significance, likely because of low power. After two AZD1222 doses, both the breadth and the depth of spike-specific TCRs were significantly higher than at day 0 and than in MenACWY recipients. Reportedly, almost half of the unique spike-specific TCRs recognized epitopes lying outside the regions that are mutated in the B.1.351 and B.1.1.7 variants.

The CDR3 regions of human TCRbeta chains were analyzed by immunosequencing. For the original study's pipeline: TCRs in the repertoires were matched against a reference library of SARS-CoV-2-specific TCRs that had been generated with the MIRA antigen-specificity platform. Breadth was defined as the fraction of unique TCRs that were SARS-CoV-2-associated. Depth was defined as the fraction of total T cells that were SARS-CoV-2-associated. Using the MIRA data, every spike-specific TCR was mapped to the spike region that the TCR reacted to and assigned to either a CD4 or a CD8 class. Log10-transformed breadth and depth values were compared by one-way ANOVA with Sidak's multiple comparisons tests. TCRdb provides this immuneACCESS table in a form limited to in-frame rearrangements. Some clones are lacking; in checked studies, under half of them reflect an unresolved V gene, and why the rest are absent is not known. That table furnishes V, J and clone size, whereas the DNA furnished D and trimming. The sample data list tens of thousands of clones, and roughly 85% of these were observed just once. Around an eighth of the sample lies in the top ten.

There are 15 amino acids in the CDR3, from cysteine to phenylalanine inclusive. Just CDR3 DNA is preserved here, 45 bases in frame from base 1. V lost 6 bases and J lost 4 bases; the stretch between them is 18 bases long. In the germline V gene, CDR1 corresponds to MNHEY and CDR2 to SVGAGI. In the case of this clone: Its antigen remains undetermined. Base qualities were left out, and no much larger clone turns up one base away.

This specimen consisted of peripheral blood, obtained 28 days after the second AZD1222 dose. The clonotype originates from an adult who received the AZD1222 COVID-19 vaccine. The chain links TRBV6-5 with TRBJ2-5; 6 matching bases give a weak D call of TRBD1. The base sequence is TGTGCCAGCAGATTACAGGGACCCCAGAGAGAGACCCAGTACTTC. Translation gives CASRLQGPQRETQYF.